The clone carrying this T cell receptor beta chain showed up just a few times. This entry belongs to a study of blood T cells in healthy people across ages. A second 7 to 11 cycle PCR used barcoded and J-beta primers. TCRdb reprocessed the 5' RACE reads via MiXCR and lists one record per CDR3 protein. The table has about 570,000 distinct CDR3 sequences, about 25% seen once; the top ten hold roughly 18%. V dropped 0 bases and J dropped 0 bases, with 9 bases sitting between them. The CDR3 sequence is 16 residues long. V and J are TRBV12-3 or TRBV12-4 and TRBJ1-5; D call uncertain. The TCR sequence derives from a woman in her 70s in good health. Input material: blood. The CDR3 loop is CASSLAWVGSNQPQHF. The CDR3 nucleotides read TGTGCCAGCAGTTTAGCTTGGGTGGGTAGCAATCAGCCCCAGCATTTT.